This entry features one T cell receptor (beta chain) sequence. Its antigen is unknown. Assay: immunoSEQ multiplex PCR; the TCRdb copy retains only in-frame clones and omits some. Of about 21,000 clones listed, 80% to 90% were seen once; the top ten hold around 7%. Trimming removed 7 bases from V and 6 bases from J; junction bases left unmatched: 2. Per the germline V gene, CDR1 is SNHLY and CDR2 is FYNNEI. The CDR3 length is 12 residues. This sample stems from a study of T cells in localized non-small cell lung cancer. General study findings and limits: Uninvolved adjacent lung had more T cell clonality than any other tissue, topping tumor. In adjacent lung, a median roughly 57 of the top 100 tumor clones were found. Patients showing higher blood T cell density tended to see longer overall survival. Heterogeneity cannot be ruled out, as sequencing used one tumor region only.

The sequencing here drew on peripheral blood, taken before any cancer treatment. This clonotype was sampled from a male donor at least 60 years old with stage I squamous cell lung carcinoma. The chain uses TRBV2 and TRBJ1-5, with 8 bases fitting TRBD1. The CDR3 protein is CASTQGAQPQHF. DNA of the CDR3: TGTGCCAGCACCCAGGGGGCTCAGCCCCAGCATTTT.